The rows below give T cell receptor beta chains drawn from one sample of a study of T cell repertoires in cytomegalovirus infection. TCRdb called the reads again in MiXCR, with one record for every CDR3 protein. Seen here are approximately 160,000 distinct CDR3 sequences, 17% observed once, and the top ten hold about 19%. Material: CD8+ T cells from PBMCs. Receptor source: a human donor in good health (CMV status not recorded). Some clones in this sample may be carry-over from other donors' samples. Both conserved end residues are part of each CDR3. The order of the fields is J gene, clone size, V gene, D gene, CDR3 protein, CDR3 DNA. The D gene is left open where the match is weak. Size is omitted from some rows. Given values are once, few, many or a class for expanded clones.

j_gene: TRBJ2-1
abundance: once
v_gene: TRBV6-2/TRBV6-3
d_gene: TRBD1
CDR3aa: CASSYSGTGTYNEQFF
CDR3nt: TGTGCCAGCAGTTACTCAGGGACAGGGACTTACAATGAGCAGTTCTTC

j_gene: TRBJ1-1
abundance: .
v_gene: TRBV28
d_gene: .
CDR3aa: CASSFSTDWATEAFF
CDR3nt: TGTGCCAGCAGTTTTAGTACAGATTGGGCCACTGAAGCTTTCTTT

j_gene: TRBJ1-1
abundance: .
v_gene: TRBV28
d_gene: .
CDR3aa: CASRLGATEAFF
CDR3nt: TGTGCCAGCAGACTGGGAGCTACTGAAGCTTTCTTT

j_gene: TRBJ1-5
abundance: medium-sized
v_gene: TRBV25-1
d_gene: .
CDR3aa: CASSEYARNQPQHF
CDR3nt: TGTGCCAGCAGTGAATATGCTCGTAATCAGCCCCAGCATTTT

j_gene: TRBJ1-1
abundance: .
v_gene: TRBV25-1
d_gene: .
CDR3aa: CASSGGGNTEAFF
CDR3nt: TGTGCCAGCAGCGGAGGGGGGAACACTGAAGCTTTCTTT

j_gene: TRBJ1-1
abundance: few
v_gene: TRBV2
d_gene: TRBD1
CDR3aa: CARRTGLNTEAFF
CDR3nt: TGTGCCAGAAGGACAGGATTGAACACTGAAGCTTTCTTT

j_gene: TRBJ2-7
abundance: .
v_gene: TRBV30
d_gene: .
CDR3aa: CAWSVHRGAYEQYF
CDR3nt: TGTGCCTGGAGTGTACATCGGGGAGCCTACGAGCAGTACTTC

j_gene: TRBJ1-1
abundance: few
v_gene: TRBV30
d_gene: TRBD1
CDR3aa: CAWSVHETGVAEAFF
CDR3nt: TGTGCCTGGAGTGTACATGAGACAGGGGTTGCTGAAGCTTTCTTT

j_gene: TRBJ2-7
abundance: .
v_gene: TRBV11-2
d_gene: .
CDR3aa: CASSPRLAYEQYF
CDR3nt: TGTGCCAGCAGCCCCCGGCTTGCCTACGAGCAGTACTTC

j_gene: TRBJ2-4
abundance: few
v_gene: TRBV20-1
d_gene: TRBD2
CDR3aa: CSATGLAAKGGRIAKNIQYF
CDR3nt: TGCAGTGCTACCGGACTAGCGGCCAAGGGGGGACGGATAGCCAAAAACATTCAGTACTTC

j_gene: TRBJ1-5
abundance: .
v_gene: TRBV28
d_gene: .
CDR3aa: CASSSQGRDQPQHF
CDR3nt: TGTGCCAGCAGTTCTCAGGGGAGAGATCAGCCCCAGCATTTT

j_gene: TRBJ2-3
abundance: .
v_gene: TRBV7-2
d_gene: .
CDR3aa: CASTPRGFTDTQYF
CDR3nt: TGTGCCAGCACCCCTCGGGGGTTCACAGATACGCAGTATTTT

j_gene: TRBJ2-1
abundance: few
v_gene: TRBV7-3
d_gene: .
CDR3aa: CASSLKGSRVGDEQFF
CDR3nt: TGTGCCAGCAGCTTAAAGGGGTCGAGGGTCGGCGATGAGCAGTTCTTC

j_gene: TRBJ2-1
abundance: .
v_gene: TRBV27
d_gene: TRBD2
CDR3aa: CASKTSSGLYNEQFF
CDR3nt: TGTGCCAGTAAAACGTCTAGCGGGCTTTACAATGAGCAGTTCTTC

j_gene: TRBJ2-6
abundance: few
v_gene: TRBV7-2
d_gene: TRBD1
CDR3aa: CASSPPDRGRTFLTF
CDR3nt: TGTGCCAGCAGCCCACCGGACAGGGGCCGTACCTTCCTGACTTTC

j_gene: TRBJ1-1
abundance: .
v_gene: TRBV4-3
d_gene: .
CDR3aa: CASSQESETEAFF
CDR3nt: TGCGCCAGCAGCCAAGAAAGTGAAACTGAAGCTTTCTTT

j_gene: TRBJ2-7
abundance: .
v_gene: TRBV6-2/TRBV6-3
d_gene: .
CDR3aa: CATGPYEQYF
CDR3nt: TGTGCCACAGGGCCCTACGAGCAGTACTTC

j_gene: TRBJ2-1
abundance: .
v_gene: TRBV7-2
d_gene: .
CDR3aa: CASSIEGLGNEQFF
CDR3nt: TGTGCCAGCAGTATCGAGGGGCTGGGCAATGAGCAGTTCTTC

j_gene: TRBJ2-1
abundance: few
v_gene: TRBV7-6
d_gene: .
CDR3aa: CASSSRTYNEQFF
CDR3nt: TGTGCCAGCAGCTCAAGAACGTACAATGAGCAGTTCTTC

j_gene: TRBJ2-1
abundance: few
v_gene: TRBV28
d_gene: TRBD2
CDR3aa: CASSLSSSGSSYNEQFF
CDR3nt: TGTGCCAGCAGTTTATCTTCTAGCGGGAGCTCCTACAATGAGCAGTTCTTC

j_gene: TRBJ2-1
abundance: few
v_gene: TRBV5-5
d_gene: .
CDR3aa: CASSTAWSGRVEQFF
CDR3nt: TGTGCCAGCAGCACGGCGTGGAGTGGGCGGGTTGAGCAGTTCTTC

j_gene: TRBJ2-3
abundance: .
v_gene: TRBV6-2/TRBV6-3
d_gene: TRBD2
CDR3aa: CASSATYLGLAEDTQYF
CDR3nt: TGTGCCAGCAGCGCAACTTACCTCGGACTAGCGGAAGATACGCAGTATTTT

j_gene: TRBJ2-3
abundance: .
v_gene: TRBV7-2
d_gene: TRBD2
CDR3aa: CASSTSGSGSDTQYF
CDR3nt: TGTGCCAGCAGCACCAGCGGGAGTGGTTCAGATACGCAGTATTTT

j_gene: TRBJ2-3
abundance: few
v_gene: TRBV11-2
d_gene: .
CDR3aa: CASSPGGTSTDTQYF
CDR3nt: TGTGCCAGCAGCCCCGGGGGCACCAGCACAGATACGCAGTATTTT

j_gene: TRBJ2-7
abundance: few
v_gene: TRBV7-9
d_gene: TRBD2
CDR3aa: CASSLDPSGNYEQYF
CDR3nt: TGTGCCAGCAGCTTAGATCCTAGCGGAAATTACGAGCAGTACTTC

j_gene: TRBJ1-6
abundance: .
v_gene: TRBV20-1
d_gene: .
CDR3aa: CSASHSWALNNSPLHF
CDR3nt: TGCAGTGCTAGCCACAGCTGGGCCCTTAATAATTCACCCCTCCACTTT

j_gene: TRBJ2-7
abundance: .
v_gene: TRBV9
d_gene: .
CDR3aa: CASSVGDSREQYF
CDR3nt: TGTGCCAGCAGCGTAGGAGACTCCCGAGAGCAGTACTTC

j_gene: TRBJ1-5
abundance: .
v_gene: TRBV5-6
d_gene: .
CDR3aa: CASSQGWGQPQHF
CDR3nt: TGTGCCAGCAGCCAGGGATGGGGTCAGCCCCAGCATTTT

j_gene: TRBJ2-7
abundance: few
v_gene: TRBV7-2
d_gene: .
CDR3aa: CASSPDSNEQYF
CDR3nt: TGTGCCAGCAGCCCGGACAGTAACGAGCAGTACTTC

j_gene: TRBJ2-1
abundance: .
v_gene: TRBV10-3
d_gene: .
CDR3aa: CAISEIGGYEQFF
CDR3nt: TGTGCCATCAGTGAGATTGGGGGTTATGAGCAGTTCTTC

j_gene: TRBJ1-3
abundance: few
v_gene: TRBV7-9
d_gene: TRBD1
CDR3aa: CASRDRDRGASGNTIYF
CDR3nt: TGTGCCAGCAGGGACCGGGACAGGGGCGCCTCTGGAAACACCATATATTTT

j_gene: TRBJ2-7
abundance: .
v_gene: TRBV28
d_gene: TRBD2
CDR3aa: CASSSGTSAYEQYF
CDR3nt: TGTGCCAGCAGTTCCGGGACTAGCGCATACGAGCAGTACTTC

j_gene: TRBJ2-7
abundance: .
v_gene: TRBV28
d_gene: .
CDR3aa: CASSSYRDGLGYEQYF
CDR3nt: TGTGCCAGCAGTTCTTACAGGGACGGCTTGGGCTACGAGCAGTACTTC

j_gene: TRBJ2-3
abundance: .
v_gene: TRBV2
d_gene: TRBD1
CDR3aa: CASNTGGSTDTQYF
CDR3nt: TGTGCCAGCAATACAGGGGGCTCGACAGATACGCAGTATTTT

j_gene: TRBJ2-1
abundance: few
v_gene: TRBV6-1
d_gene: .
CDR3aa: CASSRSRGDNEQFF
CDR3nt: TGTGCCAGCAGCCGTAGCCGCGGAGACAATGAGCAGTTCTTC

j_gene: TRBJ2-7
abundance: .
v_gene: TRBV6-8
d_gene: .
CDR3aa: CASSYQGPHEQYF
CDR3nt: TGTGCCAGCAGTTATCAGGGCCCCCACGAGCAGTACTTC

j_gene: TRBJ1-2
abundance: many
v_gene: TRBV20-1
d_gene: .
CDR3aa: CSASSLGLSGGYTF
CDR3nt: TGCAGTGCTAGTTCCTTAGGGCTTTCCGGAGGCTACACCTTC

j_gene: TRBJ2-7
abundance: many
v_gene: TRBV28
d_gene: TRBD1
CDR3aa: CASSSDRGRLYEQYF
CDR3nt: TGTGCCAGCAGTTCTGACAGGGGGCGCCTCTACGAGCAGTACTTC

j_gene: TRBJ2-1
abundance: .
v_gene: TRBV10-3
d_gene: TRBD1
CDR3aa: CAIRKPGQNNEQFF
CDR3nt: TGTGCCATCAGGAAACCGGGACAGAACAATGAGCAGTTCTTC

j_gene: TRBJ2-7
abundance: few
v_gene: TRBV6-2/TRBV6-3
d_gene: .
CDR3aa: CASSWQVAGYEQYF
CDR3nt: TGTGCCAGCAGTTGGCAGGTCGCAGGGTACGAGCAGTACTTC

j_gene: TRBJ1-5
abundance: few
v_gene: TRBV28
d_gene: TRBD1
CDR3aa: CASRLTGQGRQPQHF
CDR3nt: TGTGCCAGCAGATTAACCGGACAGGGGAGGCAGCCCCAGCATTTT

j_gene: TRBJ2-1
abundance: .
v_gene: TRBV10-3
d_gene: .
CDR3aa: CAISDRDNEQFF
CDR3nt: TGTGCCATCAGTGACAGGGATAATGAGCAGTTCTTC

j_gene: TRBJ2-3
abundance: .
v_gene: TRBV28
d_gene: .
CDR3aa: CASRDRDTSTDTQYF
CDR3nt: TGTGCCAGCAGAGACCGGGACACTTCCACAGATACGCAGTATTTT

j_gene: TRBJ1-1
abundance: many
v_gene: TRBV4-1
d_gene: TRBD1
CDR3aa: CASSPRDRGILNTEAFF
CDR3nt: TGCGCCAGCAGCCCCCGGGACAGGGGAATTTTAAACACTGAAGCTTTCTTT

j_gene: TRBJ2-1
abundance: many
v_gene: TRBV7-2
d_gene: TRBD2
CDR3aa: CASSLATGTSGGPSSYNEQFF
CDR3nt: TGTGCCAGCAGCTTAGCCACCGGGACTAGCGGGGGCCCAAGCTCCTACAATGAGCAGTTCTTC